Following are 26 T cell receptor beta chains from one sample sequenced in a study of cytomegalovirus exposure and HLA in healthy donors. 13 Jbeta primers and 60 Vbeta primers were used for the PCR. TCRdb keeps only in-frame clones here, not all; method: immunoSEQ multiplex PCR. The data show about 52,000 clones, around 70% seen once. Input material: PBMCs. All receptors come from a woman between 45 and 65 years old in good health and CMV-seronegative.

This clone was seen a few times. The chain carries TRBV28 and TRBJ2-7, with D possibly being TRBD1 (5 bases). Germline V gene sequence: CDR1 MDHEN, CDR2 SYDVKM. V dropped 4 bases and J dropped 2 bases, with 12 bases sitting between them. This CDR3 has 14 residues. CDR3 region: CASSSTDPTYEQYF. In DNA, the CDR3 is TGTGCCAGCAGTTCGACAGATCCAACCTACGAGCAGTACTTC.

CDR3 nucleotides: TGTGCCGGCCGGGACAGGGGAAAAGATGGGGCCAACGTCCTGACTTTC. It translates to CAGRDRGKDGANVLTF. The V gene is TRBV2, the J gene TRBJ2-6; TRBD1 aligns across 10 bases. CDR1 SNHLY and CDR2 FYNNEI come from the germline V gene. This CDR3 comprises 16 residues. V dropped 11 bases and J dropped 3; count of bases not matched to a gene: 10.

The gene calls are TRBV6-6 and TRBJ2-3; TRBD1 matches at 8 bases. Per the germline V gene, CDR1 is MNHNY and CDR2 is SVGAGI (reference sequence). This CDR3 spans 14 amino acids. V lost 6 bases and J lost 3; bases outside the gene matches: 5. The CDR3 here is CASRPGQGTDTQYF. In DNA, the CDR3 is TGTGCCAGCAGACCTGGACAGGGAACAGATACGCAGTATTTT.

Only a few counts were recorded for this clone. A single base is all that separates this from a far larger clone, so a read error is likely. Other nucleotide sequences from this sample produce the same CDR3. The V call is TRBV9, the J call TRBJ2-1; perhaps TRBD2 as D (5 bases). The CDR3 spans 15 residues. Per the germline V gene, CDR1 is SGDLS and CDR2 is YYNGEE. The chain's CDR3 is CASSVRNGIGNDQFF. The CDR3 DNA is TGTGCCAGCAGCGTAAGGAACGGGATCGGCAATGACCAGTTCTTC.

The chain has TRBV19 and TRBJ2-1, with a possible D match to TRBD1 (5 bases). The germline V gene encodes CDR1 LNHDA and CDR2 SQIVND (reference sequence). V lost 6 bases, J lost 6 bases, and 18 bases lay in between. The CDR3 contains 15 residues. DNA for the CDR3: TGTGCCAGTAGCAAGTTACAGGCGCCTGGCAATGAGCAGTTCTTC. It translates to CASSKLQAPGNEQFF.

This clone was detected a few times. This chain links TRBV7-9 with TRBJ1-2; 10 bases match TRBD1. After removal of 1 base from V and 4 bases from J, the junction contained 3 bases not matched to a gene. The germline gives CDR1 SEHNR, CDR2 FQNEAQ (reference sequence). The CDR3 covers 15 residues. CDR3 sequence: CASSLEDRGSYGYTF. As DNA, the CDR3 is TGTGCCAGCAGCTTAGAGGACAGGGGGAGCTATGGCTACACCTTC.

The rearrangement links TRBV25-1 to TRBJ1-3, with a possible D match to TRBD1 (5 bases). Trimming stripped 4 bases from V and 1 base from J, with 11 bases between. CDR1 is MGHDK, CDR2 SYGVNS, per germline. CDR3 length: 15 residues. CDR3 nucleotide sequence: TGTGCCAGCAGTGCAATCGGGGGATCTGGAAACACCATATATTTT. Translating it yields CASSAIGGSGNTIYF.

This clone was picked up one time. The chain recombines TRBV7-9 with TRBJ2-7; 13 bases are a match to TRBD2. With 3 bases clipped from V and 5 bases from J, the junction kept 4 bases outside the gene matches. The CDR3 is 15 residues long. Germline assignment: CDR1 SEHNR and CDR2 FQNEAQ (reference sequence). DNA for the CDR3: TGTGCCAGCAGCTTGGGGACTAGCGGGATCGACGAGCAGTACTTC. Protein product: CASSLGTSGIDEQYF.

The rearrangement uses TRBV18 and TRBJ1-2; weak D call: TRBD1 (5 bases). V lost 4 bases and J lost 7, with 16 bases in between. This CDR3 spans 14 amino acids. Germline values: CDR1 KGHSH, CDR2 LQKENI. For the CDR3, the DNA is TGTGCCAGCTCACGATCGCCGGGGGAGGGTGGCTACACCTTC. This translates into CASSRSPGEGGYTF.

CDR3 residues: CASSLSLFVNEQYF. The CDR3 nucleotides read TGTGCCAGCAGTTTATCCCTTTTTGTCAACGAGCAGTACTTC. The chain links TRBV27 to TRBJ2-5; D ambiguous. TRBJ2-7 explains the end of the DNA better; the J call may be wrong. CDR3 length equals 14 residues. Germline V gene lookup returns CDR1 MNHEY and CDR2 SMNVEV (reference sequence).

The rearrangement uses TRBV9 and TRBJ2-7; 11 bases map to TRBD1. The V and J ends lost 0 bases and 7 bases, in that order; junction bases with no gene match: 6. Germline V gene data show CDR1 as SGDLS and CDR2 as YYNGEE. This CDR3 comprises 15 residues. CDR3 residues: CASSVGGQGAGEQYF. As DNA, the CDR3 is TGTGCCAGCAGCGTAGGTGGACAGGGGGCGGGTGAGCAGTACTTC. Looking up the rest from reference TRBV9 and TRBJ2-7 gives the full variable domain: DSGVTQTPKHLITATGQRVTLRCSPRSGDLSVYWYQQSLDQGLQFLIQYYNGEERAKGNILERFSAQQFPDLHSELNLSSLELGDSALYFCASSVGGQGAGEQYFGPGTRLTVT.

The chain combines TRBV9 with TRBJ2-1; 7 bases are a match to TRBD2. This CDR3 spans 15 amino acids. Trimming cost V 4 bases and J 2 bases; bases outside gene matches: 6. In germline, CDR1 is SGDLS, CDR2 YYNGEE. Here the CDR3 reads CASSPRLAAYNEQFF. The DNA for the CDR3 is TGTGCCAGCAGCCCCAGGCTAGCGGCCTACAATGAGCAGTTCTTC.

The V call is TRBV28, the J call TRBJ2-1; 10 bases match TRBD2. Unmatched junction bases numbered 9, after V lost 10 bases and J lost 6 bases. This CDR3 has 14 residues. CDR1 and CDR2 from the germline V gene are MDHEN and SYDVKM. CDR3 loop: CAIEVLAGVNEQFF. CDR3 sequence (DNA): TGTGCCATTGAGGTCCTAGCGGGAGTCAATGAGCAGTTCTTC. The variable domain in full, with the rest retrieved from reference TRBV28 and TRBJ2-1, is DVKVTQSSRYLVKRTGEKVFLECVQDMDHENMFWYRQDPGLGLRLIYFSYDVKMKEKGDIPEGYSVSREKKERFSLILESASTNQTSMYLCAIEVLAGVNEQFFGPGTRLTVL.

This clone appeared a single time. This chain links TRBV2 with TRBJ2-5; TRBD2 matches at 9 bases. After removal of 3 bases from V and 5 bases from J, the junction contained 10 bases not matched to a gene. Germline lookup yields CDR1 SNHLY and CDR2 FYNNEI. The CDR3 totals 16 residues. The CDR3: CASSEDGSGSGETQYF. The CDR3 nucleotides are TGTGCCAGCAGTGAGGATGGTAGCGGGAGTGGGGAGACCCAGTACTTC.

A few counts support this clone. The chain's CDR3 is CASSLTAVTGELFF. CDR3 sequence (DNA): TGTGCCAGCAGTCTAACTGCTGTTACCGGGGAGCTGTTTTTT. The V and J genes are TRBV7-9 and TRBJ2-2, with D uncertain. Germline values: CDR1 SEHNR, CDR2 FQNEAQ (reference sequence). This CDR3 comprises 14 residues. The V and J ends lost 6 bases and 5 bases respectively, with 13 bases between them.

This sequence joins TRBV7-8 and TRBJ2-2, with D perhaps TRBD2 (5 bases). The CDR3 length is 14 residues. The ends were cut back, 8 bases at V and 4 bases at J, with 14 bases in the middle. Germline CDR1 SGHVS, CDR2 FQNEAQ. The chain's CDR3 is CASFRGMGTGELFF. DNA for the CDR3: TGTGCCAGCTTTCGAGGGATGGGCACCGGGGAGCTGTTTTTT.

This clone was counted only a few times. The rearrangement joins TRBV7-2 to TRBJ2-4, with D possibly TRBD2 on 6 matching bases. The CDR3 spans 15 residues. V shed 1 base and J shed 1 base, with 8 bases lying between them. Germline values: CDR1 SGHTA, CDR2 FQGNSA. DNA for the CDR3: TGTGCCAGCAGCTTAGGGGAGGTGGCCAAAAACATTCAGTACTTC. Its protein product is CASSLGEVAKNIQYF.

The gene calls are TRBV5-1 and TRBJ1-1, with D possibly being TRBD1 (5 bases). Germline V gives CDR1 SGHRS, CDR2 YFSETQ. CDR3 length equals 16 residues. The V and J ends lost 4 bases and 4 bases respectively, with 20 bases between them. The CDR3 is CASSRRGGGESTEAFF. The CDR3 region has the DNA TGCGCCAGCAGCCGGCGTGGGGGAGGGGAGAGCACTGAAGCTTTCTTT.

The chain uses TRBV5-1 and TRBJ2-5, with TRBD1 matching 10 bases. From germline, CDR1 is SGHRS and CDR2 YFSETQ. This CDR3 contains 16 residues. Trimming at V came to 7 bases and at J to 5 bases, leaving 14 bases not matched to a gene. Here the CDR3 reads CASSGTGARVWETQYF. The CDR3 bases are TGCGCCAGCTCCGGGACAGGGGCAAGAGTGTGGGAGACCCAGTACTTC.

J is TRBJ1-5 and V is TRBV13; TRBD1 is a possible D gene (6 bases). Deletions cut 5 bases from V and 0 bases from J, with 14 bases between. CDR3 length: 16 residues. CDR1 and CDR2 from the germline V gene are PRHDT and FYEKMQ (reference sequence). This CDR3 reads CASSQRGTNSNQPQHF. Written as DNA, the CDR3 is TGTGCCAGCAGCCAAAGGGGGACCAATAGCAATCAGCCCCAGCATTTT.

The CDR3 protein is CSVKGQPNTEAFF. The CDR3 DNA reads TGCAGCGTGAAGGGACAGCCGAACACTGAAGCTTTCTTT. The chain couples TRBV29-1 to TRBJ1-1; TRBD1 aligns across 7 bases. The CDR3 spans 13 residues. Germline values: CDR1 SQVTM, CDR2 ANQGSEA. The junction had 5 bases not matched to a gene; V was cut back by 6 bases and J by 1 base.

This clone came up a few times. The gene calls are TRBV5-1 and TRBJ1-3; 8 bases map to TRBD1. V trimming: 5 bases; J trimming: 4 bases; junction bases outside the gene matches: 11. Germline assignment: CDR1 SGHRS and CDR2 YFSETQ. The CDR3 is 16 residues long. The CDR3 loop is CASSRTGSLRGNTIYF. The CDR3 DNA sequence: TGCGCCAGCAGTCGGACAGGGAGTCTGAGAGGAAACACCATATATTTT.

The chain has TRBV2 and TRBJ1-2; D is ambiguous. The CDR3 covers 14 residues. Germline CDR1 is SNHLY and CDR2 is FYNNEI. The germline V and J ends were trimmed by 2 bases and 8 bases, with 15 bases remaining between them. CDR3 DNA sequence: TGTGCCAGCAGTGAACGGAGGGCTTTCGAGGGCTACACCTTC. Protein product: CASSERRAFEGYTF.

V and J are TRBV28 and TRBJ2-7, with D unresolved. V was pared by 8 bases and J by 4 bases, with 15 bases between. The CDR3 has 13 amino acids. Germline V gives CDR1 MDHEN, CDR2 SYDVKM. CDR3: CASSLSRIYEQYF. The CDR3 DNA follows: TGTGCCAGCTCCCTAAGCAGGATATACGAGCAGTACTTC.

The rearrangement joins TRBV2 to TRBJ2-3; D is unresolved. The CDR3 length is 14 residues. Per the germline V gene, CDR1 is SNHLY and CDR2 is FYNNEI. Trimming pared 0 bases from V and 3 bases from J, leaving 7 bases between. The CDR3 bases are TGTGCCAGCAGTGAAGCGCAGGCAACAGATACGCAGTATTTT. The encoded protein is CASSEAQATDTQYF.

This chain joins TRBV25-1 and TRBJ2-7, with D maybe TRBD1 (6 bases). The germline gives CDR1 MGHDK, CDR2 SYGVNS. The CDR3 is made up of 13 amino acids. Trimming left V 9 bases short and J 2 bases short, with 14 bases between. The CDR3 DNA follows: TGTGCCAGTACAATGGACAGCACCTACGAGCAGTACTTC. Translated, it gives CASTMDSTYEQYF.